Below are 14 T cell receptor beta chains sequenced from a single sample in a study of T-cell memory formation after mild COVID-19 (dated by TCRdb to the early 2020s). The library came from 5' RACE. Sequenced using an Illumina NovaSeq 6000. TCRdb reworked the public reads: Q25 trimming with fastp, MiXCR clone assembly, productive beta chains retained. Here each entry gathers all rows of one CDR3 protein and keeps the most common genes and DNA. The sample table shows fewer than 250,000 distinct CDR3 sequences, and about a sixth are seen once. The top ten constitute 2.4% of the sample. The sample was PBMCs or a T cell subset sorted from them (not recorded which). The receptors were gathered from an adult woman who had mild COVID-19 (a few samples of this study predate the infection). The sample titles of this study are shuffled in the database, so cell type and time point are left out; the donor was told from shared clones.

The chain uses TRBV18 and TRBJ1-5; D is uncertain. The CDR3 spans 15 residues. V was shortened by 3 bases and J by 4 bases, with 13 bases between the two germline ends. Looked up from germline, CDR1 is KGHSH and CDR2 is LQKENI. CDR3 protein: CASSPAVPTNQPQHF. CDR3 DNA sequence: TGTGCCAGCTCACCCGCTGTACCTACAAATCAGCCCCAGCATTTT.

The sample holds a few counts of this clonotype. V and J are TRBV29-1 and TRBJ2-1; possibly TRBD1 or TRBD2 for D (5 bases each). The V end was cut by 3 bases, the J end by 0 bases, with 12 bases between. Germline-derived CDR1 and CDR2 are SQVTM and ANQGSEA. The CDR3 is 15 amino acids. This CDR3 reads CSVERGPRSYNEQFF. CDR3 sequence (DNA): TGCAGCGTTGAGAGGGGCCCACGCTCCTACAATGAGCAGTTCTTC.

This clonotype has only a few counts. V and J are TRBV7-8 and TRBJ2-3, with a weak D call TRBD2 (6 bases). The CDR3 spans 14 residues. The germline CDR1 and CDR2 sequences are SGHVS and FQNEAQ. With 7 bases removed from V and 8 bases from J, the gap between germline ends came to 19 bases. CDR3 in amino acids: CASIMGRTTPTQYF. The CDR3 nucleotides read TGTGCCAGCATAATGGGAAGGACTACACCTACGCAGTATTTT.

This chain uses TRBV12-3 or TRBV12-4 with TRBJ1-1; maybe TRBD1 (5 bases). This CDR3 is built from 14 residues. V dropped 2 bases and J dropped 6 bases, with 13 bases sitting between them. The DNA for the CDR3 is TGTGCCAGCAGTTTATATAGGGGAATCTCTGAAGCTTTCTTT. Its protein product is CASSLYRGISEAFF.

J is TRBJ2-1 and V is TRBV25-1; D may be TRBD1 or TRBD2 (5 bases each). CDR3 size: 15 residues. Trimming stripped 6 bases from V and 2 bases from J, with 14 bases between. Germline CDR1 reads MGHDK; CDR2 reads SYGVNS. CDR3 loop: CASSDPGTAYNEQFF. The CDR3 DNA follows: TGTGCCAGCAGCGATCCCGGGACGGCCTACAATGAGCAGTTCTTC.

The V gene is TRBV27, the J gene TRBJ1-6, with 7 bases fitting TRBD1. The V gene end was trimmed by 6 bases and the J gene end by 2 bases; junction bases not matched to a gene: 4. Germline V gene lookup returns CDR1 MNHEY and CDR2 SMNVEV (reference sequence). This CDR3 region has 15 residues. The CDR3 nucleotides are TGTGCCAGCAGGTCAGGGGGAACCTATAATTCACCCCTCCACTTT. Protein sequence: CASRSGGTYNSPLHF.

There are a few counts of this clonotype. This chain uses TRBV20-1 with TRBJ2-3, with TRBD2 matching over 9 bases. Germline CDR1 is DFQATT and CDR2 is SNEGSKA (reference sequence). This CDR3 spans 15 amino acids. J was trimmed by 2 bases and V by 3 bases; bases with no gene match: 6. The CDR3 DNA reads TGCAGTGCTAGTTCGCTAGCGGGGAACACAGATACGCAGTATTTT. Its translation: CSASSLAGNTDTQYF.

J is TRBJ1-1 and V is TRBV7-6; no clear D. The CDR3 is 16 residues long. With 1 base removed from V and 2 bases from J, the gap between germline ends came to 14 bases. Looked up from germline, CDR1 is SGHVS and CDR2 is FNYEAQ. The CDR3 reads CASSLGLRASNTEAFF. The CDR3, as DNA: TGTGCCAGCAGCTTAGGGCTCCGGGCGAGTAACACTGAAGCTTTCTTT.

This chain links TRBV15 with TRBJ2-1; D is uncertain. CDR1 and CDR2 (germline): LNHNV, YYDKDF (reference sequence). Trimming removed 0 bases at V and 12 bases at J, with 12 bases between. The CDR3 has 13 amino acids. The CDR3 region has the DNA TGTGCCACCAGCAGAGATCAGGCAGTCTGGCAGTTCTTC. It is translated as CATSRDQAVWQFF.

V gene TRBV30 combines with J gene TRBJ2-7; no reliable D call. This CDR3 contains 13 residues. V was clipped by 3 bases and J by 4 bases, with 13 bases between them. Germline CDR1 and CDR2: GTSNPN and SVGIG (reference sequence). For the CDR3, the DNA is TGTGCCTGGAGCCAACCCGACCGGTACGAGCAGTACTTC. Translated: CAWSQPDRYEQYF.

This chain joins TRBV20-1 and TRBJ1-1; maybe TRBD1 (6 bases). V lost 4 bases and J 3 bases, leaving 12 bases between the germline ends. The CDR3 contains 13 residues. CDR1 is DFQATT, CDR2 SNEGSKA, per germline (reference sequence). Here the CDR3 reads CSANREWYTEAFF. In DNA form, the CDR3 reads TGCAGTGCTAACAGGGAGTGGTACACTGAAGCTTTCTTT.

A few counts support this clonotype. This chain connects TRBV5-1 to TRBJ2-7; 9 bases map to TRBD1. V was pared by 4 bases and J by 10 bases, with 12 bases of the junction left unmatched. The CDR3 has 14 residues. Germline V gene data show CDR1 as SGHRS and CDR2 as YFSETQ. The CDR3 loop reads CASSAGTGNGKQYF. The CDR3 DNA sequence: TGCGCCAGCAGCGCCGGGACAGGGAATGGGAAACAGTACTTC.

In its sample, this clonotype was seen many times. The rearrangement uses TRBV2 and TRBJ1-6, with D uncertain. The V end lost 7 bases, the J end lost 4 bases, and 11 bases lay between the germline ends. Germline CDR1 reads SNHLY; CDR2 reads FYNNEI. The CDR3 consists of 14 residues. CDR3 residues: CASTFPEYNSPLHF. The CDR3 nucleotides read TGTGCCAGCACTTTCCCAGAGTATAATTCACCCCTCCACTTT.

This clonotype has just a few counts. CDR3 residues: CASSPLETGGNEQYF. The CDR3 nucleotides read TGTGCCAGCTCACCACTCGAGACAGGGGGCAACGAGCAGTACTTC. The gene calls are TRBV18 and TRBJ2-7, with 10 bases fitting TRBD1. V trimming: 1 base; J trimming: 5 bases; junction bases outside the gene matches: 5. Per the germline V gene, CDR1 is KGHSH and CDR2 is LQKENI. There are 15 residues in the CDR3.